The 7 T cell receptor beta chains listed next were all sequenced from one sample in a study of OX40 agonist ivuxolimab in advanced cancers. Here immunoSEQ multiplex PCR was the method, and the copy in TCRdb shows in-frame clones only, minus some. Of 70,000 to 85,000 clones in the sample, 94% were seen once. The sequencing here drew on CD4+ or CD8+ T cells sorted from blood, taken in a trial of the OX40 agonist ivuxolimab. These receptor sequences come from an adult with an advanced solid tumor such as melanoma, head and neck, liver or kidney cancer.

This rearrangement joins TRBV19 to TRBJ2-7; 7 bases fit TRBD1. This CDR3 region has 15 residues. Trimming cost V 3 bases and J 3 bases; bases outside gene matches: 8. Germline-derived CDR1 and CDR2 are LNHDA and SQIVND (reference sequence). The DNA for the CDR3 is TGTGCCAGTAGTATCCGGGACAGCGCGTACTACGAGCAGTACTTC. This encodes CASSIRDSAYYEQYF.

The CDR3 loop reads CASSESGSSYNEQFF. CDR3 bases: TGTGCCAGCAGTGAGTCTGGGAGCTCCTACAATGAGCAGTTCTTC. The rearrangement uses TRBV6-1 and TRBJ2-1; perhaps TRBD2 as D (5 bases). Trimming cost V 3 bases and J 0 bases, with 9 bases left between them. CDR1 and CDR2 (germline): MNHNS, SASEGT. This CDR3 is built from 15 residues.

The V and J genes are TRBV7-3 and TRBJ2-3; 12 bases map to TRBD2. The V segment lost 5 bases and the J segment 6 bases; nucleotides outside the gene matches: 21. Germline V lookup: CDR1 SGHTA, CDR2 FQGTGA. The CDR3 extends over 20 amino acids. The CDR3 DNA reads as TGTGCCAGCAGCGGGAGGTGGCTAGCGGGAGGGCCTCCCAGTCTGGATACGCAGTATTTT. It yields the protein CASSGRWLAGGPPSLDTQYF.

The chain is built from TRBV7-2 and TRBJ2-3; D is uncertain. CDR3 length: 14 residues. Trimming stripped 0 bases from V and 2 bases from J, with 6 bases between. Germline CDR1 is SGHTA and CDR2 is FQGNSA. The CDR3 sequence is CASSLAPNTDTQYF. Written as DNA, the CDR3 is TGTGCCAGCAGCTTAGCGCCTAACACAGATACGCAGTATTTT.

For the CDR3, the DNA is TGTGCCAGCAGAGACGGGGGCTCCTACGAGCAGTACTTC. Amino acids: CASRDGGSYEQYF. The chain employs TRBV6-1 and TRBJ2-7; tentative D call: TRBD2 (6 bases). V was clipped by 6 bases and J by 0 bases, with 9 bases between them. Germline assignment: CDR1 MNHNS and CDR2 SASEGT. There are 13 residues in the CDR3.

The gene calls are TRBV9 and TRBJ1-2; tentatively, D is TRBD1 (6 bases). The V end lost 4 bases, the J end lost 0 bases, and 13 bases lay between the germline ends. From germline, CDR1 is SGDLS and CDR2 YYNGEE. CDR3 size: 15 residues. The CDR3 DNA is TGTGCCAGCAGCACGGAGGACAGTTCTAACTATGGCTACACCTTC. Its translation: CASSTEDSSNYGYTF.

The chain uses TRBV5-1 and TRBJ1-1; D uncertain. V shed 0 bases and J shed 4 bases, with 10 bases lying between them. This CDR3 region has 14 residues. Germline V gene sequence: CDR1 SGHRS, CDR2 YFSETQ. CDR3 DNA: TGCGCCAGCAGCTTGGCGGGAATGGGCACTGAAGCTTTCTTT. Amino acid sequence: CASSLAGMGTEAFF.